The next 4 T cell receptor beta chains were all read from a single sample in a study of OX40 agonist ivuxolimab in advanced cancers. Sequencing was performed with immunoSEQ multiplex PCR; in TCRdb, only in-frame clones are kept and a portion is missing. The repertoire holds about 19,000 clones, with roughly 80% as singletons. Material: CD4+ or CD8+ T cells sorted from blood, obtained in a trial of the OX40 agonist ivuxolimab. All receptors derive from an adult with an advanced solid tumor such as melanoma, head and neck, liver or kidney cancer.

The CDR3 loop is CASSLDRGTGEGYGYTF. CDR3 in DNA: TGTGCCAGCAGCCTAGATAGGGGGACAGGGGAAGGTTATGGCTACACCTTC. The V gene is TRBV5-6, the J gene TRBJ1-2, with TRBD1 identical over 10 bases. With V trimmed by 4 bases and J by 5 bases, 14 bases remained unmatched. CDR1 is SGHDT, CDR2 YYEEEE, per germline. The CDR3 contains 17 residues. Full variable domain (missing parts from reference TRBV5-6 and TRBJ1-2): DAGVTQSPTHLIKTRGQQVTLRCSPKSGHDTVSWYQQALGQGPQFIFQYYEEEERQRGNFPDRFSGHQFPNYSSELNVNALLLGDSALYLCASSLDRGTGEGYGYTFGSGTRLTVV.

The V call is TRBV15, the J call TRBJ2-2; TRBD2 agrees at 9 bases. After removal of 8 bases from V and 5 bases from J, the junction contained 6 bases not matched to a gene. The CDR3 has 14 amino acids. Germline values: CDR1 LNHNV, CDR2 YYDKDF (reference sequence). The CDR3 DNA follows: TGTGCCACCGGACAGCGGGAGGATACCGGGGAGCTGTTTTTT. Translated, it gives CATGQREDTGELFF. The variable domain in full, with the rest retrieved from reference TRBV15 and TRBJ2-2, is DAMVIQNPRYQVTQFGKPVTLSCSQTLNHNVMYWYQQKSSQAPKLLFHYYDKDFNNEADTPDNFQSRRPNTSFCFLDIRSPGLGDTAMYLCATGQREDTGELFFGEGSRLTVL.

The chain is built from TRBV30 and TRBJ1-2; 10 bases agree with TRBD1. The CDR3 contains 13 residues. The J segment lost 8 bases and the V segment lost 3 bases, leaving 6 bases of the junction unmatched. Germline V gene data show CDR1 as GTSNPN and CDR2 as SVGIG (reference sequence). CDR3 sequence reads: CAWSLDRGLGYTF. The CDR3 coding sequence is TGTGCCTGGAGCCTTGACAGGGGGCTAGGCTACACCTTC.

The V gene is TRBV2, the J gene TRBJ1-5; weak D call: TRBD1 (5 bases). Trimming left V 10 bases short and J 7 bases short, with 17 bases between. The CDR3 has 13 amino acids. Germline V gene sequence: CDR1 SNHLY, CDR2 FYNNEI. As DNA, the CDR3 is TGTGCCACCCAGGGTACAAGAAGCCAGCCCCAGCATTTT. It specifies CATQGTRSQPQHF.